These 32 T cell receptor beta chains share one sample of origin, sequenced in a study of cytomegalovirus exposure and HLA in healthy donors. 13 Jbeta primers and 60 Vbeta primers were used for the PCR. This table comes from immunoSEQ multiplex PCR, and its TCRdb copy is limited to in-frame clones, with some not included. The sample contains 130,000 or so clones, 80% of which appear only once. Sample: PBMCs. These TCRs come from a man under 40 in good health and CMV-seronegative.

The chain combines TRBV15 with TRBJ1-2; D ambiguous. Trimming removed 5 bases from V and 2 bases from J, with 12 bases in between. The CDR3 extends over 14 amino acids. Germline V gene data show CDR1 as LNHNV and CDR2 as YYDKDF (reference sequence). The CDR3 protein is CATSDVQVNYGYTF. The DNA of the CDR3 is TGTGCCACCAGCGACGTCCAGGTGAACTATGGCTACACCTTC.

The chain links TRBV13 to TRBJ2-5; TRBD1 might be the D (6 bases). The CDR3 is made up of 14 amino acids. Trimming pared 5 bases from V and 3 bases from J, leaving 13 bases between. Germline V gives CDR1 PRHDT, CDR2 FYEKMQ (reference sequence). The CDR3 DNA reads as TGTGCCAGCAGCCCGCGGGCAGGGGAAGAGACCCAGTACTTC. The encoded protein is CASSPRAGEETQYF.

The chain employs TRBV6-5 and TRBJ2-5; 7 bases map to TRBD1. The J call is in doubt because the DNA end fits TRBJ2-7 better. The CDR3 spans 14 residues. In germline, CDR1 is MNHEY, CDR2 SVGAGI. CDR3: CASSNRGRTHEQYF. CDR3 DNA sequence: TGTGCCAGCAGTAACAGGGGTCGGACCCACGAGCAGTACTTC.

In DNA, the CDR3 is TGTGCCAGCAGCGGGCGGGGGGGCCACGAGACCCAGTACTTC. Translated, it gives CASSGRGGHETQYF. The rearrangement joins TRBV5-4 to TRBJ2-5; TRBD2 matches at 9 bases. This CDR3 is built from 14 residues. Looked up from germline, CDR1 is SGHNT and CDR2 is YYREEE (reference sequence). V trimming: 4 bases; J trimming: 5 bases; junction bases outside the gene matches: 6.

The chain links TRBV5-1 to TRBJ2-1, with 11 bases aligning to TRBD1. The CDR3 is 12 amino acids. The germline CDR1 and CDR2 sequences are SGHRS and YFSETQ. Trimming cost V 7 bases and J 6 bases; bases outside gene matches: 0. The CDR3: CASGTGGNEQFF. CDR3 bases: TGCGCCAGCGGGACAGGGGGCAATGAGCAGTTCTTC.

This clone was observed a few times. In nucleotides, the CDR3 is TGTGCCAGCTCGAGTTGGACTAGCGGGAATGAGCAGTTCTTC. This gives the protein CASSSWTSGNEQFF. This chain joins TRBV6-1 and TRBJ2-1; 11 bases are a match to TRBD2. Trimming removed 8 bases from V and 7 bases from J; junction bases left unmatched: 7. Per germline, CDR1 MNHNS and CDR2 SASEGT. The CDR3 sequence is 14 residues long.

The V call is TRBV7-6, the J call TRBJ2-1, with 8 bases identical to TRBD2. CDR1 and CDR2 from the germline V gene are SGHVS and FNYEAQ. With 2 bases clipped from V and 2 bases from J, the junction kept 8 bases outside the gene matches. This CDR3 is built from 17 residues. The CDR3, as DNA: TGTGCCAGCAGCTTACGGTCGTCGGGAGGGCCCTACAATGAGCAGTTCTTC. Its translation: CASSLRSSGGPYNEQFF.

The V and J genes are TRBV5-1 and TRBJ1-1; unclear D gene. CDR1 and CDR2 (germline): SGHRS, YFSETQ. This CDR3 is built from 14 residues. The V gene lost 2 bases and the J gene lost 1 base, with 9 bases spanning the gap. CDR3 amino acids: CASSFPDSNTEAFF. CDR3 nucleotide sequence: TGCGCCAGCAGCTTCCCGGACTCGAACACTGAAGCTTTCTTT.

The gene calls are TRBV6-5 and TRBJ2-2, with D possibly being TRBD1 (6 bases). The ends were cut back, 0 bases at V and 5 bases at J, with 10 bases in the middle. Looked up from germline, CDR1 is MNHEY and CDR2 is SVGAGI. CDR3 length: 15 amino acids. The CDR3 DNA sequence: TGTGCCAGCAGTTACTCCGGGACAACTACCGGGGAGCTGTTTTTT. Protein sequence: CASSYSGTTTGELFF.

This chain connects TRBV6-1 to TRBJ1-2, with 7 bases identical to TRBD1. J was trimmed by 6 bases and V by 6 bases; bases with no gene match: 7. The CDR3 is 13 amino acids. Per the germline V gene, CDR1 is MNHNS and CDR2 is SASEGT. CDR3 coding DNA: TGTGCCAGCAGGAAAACAGGGGATGATGGCTACACCTTC. Amino acid sequence: CASRKTGDDGYTF.

This clone has just a few counts. The rearrangement links TRBV5-4 to TRBJ2-1, with TRBD1 as a possible D gene (5 bases). Germline V gene data show CDR1 as SGHNT and CDR2 as YYREEE (reference sequence). The V end lost 0 bases, the J end lost 4 bases, and 14 bases lay between the germline ends. The CDR3 covers 16 residues. The CDR3 sequence: CASSLGGKGIYNEQFF. The CDR3 nucleotides read TGTGCCAGCAGCTTGGGAGGAAAGGGGATTTACAATGAGCAGTTCTTC.

The rearrangement links TRBV28 to TRBJ1-1; TRBD1 matches 7 bases. Germline values: CDR1 MDHEN, CDR2 SYDVKM. The ends lost 6 bases at V and 11 bases at J; junction bases unmatched: 6. The CDR3 length is 11 residues. The CDR3 bases are TGTGCCAGCAGATCACAGGGGTGGGCTTTCTTT. It codes for CASRSQGWAFF.

The chain has TRBV18 and TRBJ1-2, with 9 bases fitting TRBD1. The V and J ends lost 2 bases and 3 bases, in that order; junction bases with no gene match: 1. The CDR3 has 14 residues. Germline CDR1 reads KGHSH; CDR2 reads LQKENI. This CDR3 is CASSPTGGYYGYTF. The CDR3 DNA reads TGTGCCAGCTCACCAACAGGGGGCTACTATGGCTACACCTTC.

The chain joins TRBV6-6 to TRBJ1-1; D perhaps matches TRBD1 (5 bases). CDR3 length: 12 amino acids. V lost 10 bases and J 4 bases, leaving 13 bases between the germline ends. Germline CDR1 and CDR2: MNHNY and SVGAGI (reference sequence). CDR3 residues: CAIRGSGTEAFF. In DNA, the CDR3 is TGTGCCATCCGGGGGTCTGGCACTGAAGCTTTCTTT.

The chain couples TRBV19 to TRBJ1-2; D not certain. The V end was cut by 8 bases, the J end by 3 bases, with 7 bases between. The CDR3 totals 11 residues. Germline V gene lookup returns CDR1 LNHDA and CDR2 SQIVND (reference sequence). CDR3 DNA: TGTGCCAGTTCGGGATACTATGGCTACACCTTC. Translation: CASSGYYGYTF.

The CDR3 nucleotides are TGTGCCAGCAGTGACGACACCTCCTACGAGCAGTACTTC. Amino acid sequence: CASSDDTSYEQYF. The V and J genes are TRBV2 and TRBJ2-7; D remains ambiguous. Germline CDR1 is SNHLY and CDR2 is FYNNEI. V lost 3 bases to trimming and J lost 0 bases, with 6 bases between them. The CDR3 covers 13 residues.

V is TRBV27 and J is TRBJ1-3; D remains unclear. The CDR3 is made up of 13 amino acids. The V gene lost 2 bases and the J gene lost 4 bases, with 6 bases spanning the gap. The germline CDR1 and CDR2 sequences are MNHEY and SMNVEV (reference sequence). The DNA of the CDR3 is TGTGCCAGCAGTTTAACTTGGGGAAACACCATATATTTT. Its translation: CASSLTWGNTIYF.

As DNA, the CDR3 is TGTGCCAGCAGCCAAGATAAAGGGGGTAATCAGCCCCAGCATTTT. Its translation: CASSQDKGGNQPQHF. This sequence joins TRBV4-2 and TRBJ1-5; the D gene is possibly TRBD1 (6 bases). Germline-derived CDR1 and CDR2 are LGHNA and YNFKEQ. The CDR3 length is 15 residues. V lost 0 bases to trimming and J lost 4 bases, with 10 bases between them.

The chain employs TRBV5-4 and TRBJ1-2; D is uncertain. The CDR3 spans 14 residues. Between the trimmed V and J ends, which lost 1 base and 5 bases, there was a span of 12 bases. CDR1 SGHNT and CDR2 YYREEE come from the germline V gene (reference sequence). As DNA, the CDR3 is TGTGCCAGCAGCTTGATCGGGTCTTGGTATGGCTACACCTTC. Encoded protein: CASSLIGSWYGYTF. The entire variable domain, with the rest obtained from reference TRBV5-4 and TRBJ1-2, is as follows: ETGVTQSPTHLIKTRGQQVTLRCSSQSGHNTVSWYQQALGQGPQFIFQYYREEENGRGNFPPRFSGLQFPNYSSELNVNALELDDSALYLCASSLIGSWYGYTFGSGTRLTVV.

The chain employs TRBV18 and TRBJ1-4, with 7 bases lining up with TRBD1. V dropped 3 bases and J dropped 5; count of bases not matched to a gene: 0. CDR1 is KGHSH, CDR2 LQKENI, per germline. The CDR3 loop spans 13 amino acids. DNA for the CDR3: TGTGCCAGCTCACCGGGACAGAATGAAAAACTGTTTTTT. It is translated as CASSPGQNEKLFF.

V is TRBV4-2 and J is TRBJ2-7; 10 bases are a match to TRBD1. The CDR3 loop spans 16 amino acids. V dropped 4 bases and J dropped 5; count of bases not matched to a gene: 11. Germline V lookup: CDR1 LGHNA, CDR2 YNFKEQ. The CDR3 reads CASSLLGGQGFNEQYF. In DNA, the CDR3 is TGTGCCAGCAGCCTCTTGGGGGGACAGGGGTTCAACGAGCAGTACTTC.

The chain recombines TRBV10-2 with TRBJ1-2, with a possible D match to TRBD1 (5 bases). This CDR3 has 13 residues. V lost 3 bases to trimming and J lost 8 bases, with 13 bases between them. The germline CDR1 and CDR2 sequences are WSHSY and SAAADI. CDR3 protein: CASSDRERGGYTF. In nucleotides, the CDR3 is TGCGCCAGCAGTGACCGTGAAAGGGGAGGCTACACCTTC.

The rearrangement uses TRBV28 and TRBJ1-5; D is perhaps TRBD1 (5 bases). Deletions cut 6 bases from V and 8 bases from J, with 11 bases between. Germline values: CDR1 MDHEN, CDR2 SYDVKM. The CDR3 loop spans 12 amino acids. The CDR3 loop is CASSSGGEPQHF. As DNA, the CDR3 is TGTGCCAGCAGCTCGGGAGGGGAGCCCCAGCATTTT.

The V gene is TRBV18, the J gene TRBJ1-5; maybe TRBD1 (6 bases). With 6 bases removed from V and 4 bases from J, the gap between germline ends came to 10 bases. Germline-derived CDR1 and CDR2 are KGHSH and LQKENI. This CDR3 region has 13 residues. CDR3 region: CASSQDRNQPQHF. DNA of the CDR3: TGTGCCAGCTCCCAGGACAGAAATCAGCCCCAGCATTTT.

This clone was recorded once. The V and J genes are TRBV10-3 and TRBJ2-1, with 7 bases matching TRBD2. The CDR3 is 17 amino acids. After removal of 6 bases from V and 0 bases from J, the junction contained 11 bases not matched to a gene. Germline V gives CDR1 ENHRY, CDR2 SYGVKD. The CDR3 loop reads CAISAQASGSSYNEQFF. The CDR3, as DNA: TGTGCCATCAGCGCTCAAGCTAGCGGTAGCTCCTACAATGAGCAGTTCTTC.

Here the CDR3 reads CATALSPGGTYEQYF. CDR3 DNA: TGCGCCACAGCCCTAAGTCCCGGGGGGACCTACGAGCAGTACTTC. The J gene is TRBJ2-7, the V gene TRBV5-1; 7 bases fit TRBD2. The V segment lost 9 bases and the J segment 2 bases; nucleotides outside the gene matches: 14. The CDR3 is 15 residues long. Germline CDR1 is SGHRS and CDR2 is YFSETQ.

V gene TRBV5-6 combines with J gene TRBJ2-5; 9 bases match TRBD1. This CDR3 region has 16 residues. Germline V gene sequence: CDR1 SGHDT, CDR2 YYEEEE. V lost 0 bases, J lost 4 bases, and 7 bases stayed unmatched. The CDR3: CASSLVGQGGRETQYF. Written as DNA, the CDR3 is TGTGCCAGCAGCTTGGTGGGACAGGGAGGGCGAGAGACCCAGTACTTC.

V is TRBV5-1 and J is TRBJ1-6, with 9 bases matching TRBD1. Germline V gene data show CDR1 as SGHRS and CDR2 as YFSETQ. CDR3 length: 14 amino acids. The V and J ends lost 4 bases and 10 bases, in that order; junction bases with no gene match: 6. The CDR3 DNA is TGCGCCAGCAGCACCGGACAGGGGAGATCACCCCTCCACTTT. Protein: CASSTGQGRSPLHF.

V and J are TRBV6-5 and TRBJ1-1, with a weak D call TRBD1 (5 bases). Trimming pared 0 bases from V and 0 bases from J, leaving 5 bases between. Germline values: CDR1 MNHEY, CDR2 SVGAGI. The CDR3 sequence is 14 residues long. CDR3 sequence reads: CASSYSGVNTEAFF. The CDR3 DNA follows: TGTGCCAGCAGTTACTCAGGGGTGAACACTGAAGCTTTCTTT.

The CDR3 region is CASSDSSGRTTGELFF. In DNA, the CDR3 is TGTGCCAGCAGTGATTCTAGCGGGAGGACTACCGGGGAGCTGTTTTTT. The rearrangement links TRBV7-2 to TRBJ2-2; 11 positions match TRBD2. Trimming at V came to 6 bases and at J to 5 bases, leaving 8 bases not matched to a gene. Germline V gene data show CDR1 as SGHTA and CDR2 as FQGNSA. The CDR3 is made up of 16 amino acids.

The rearrangement uses TRBV6-1 and TRBJ2-4, with TRBD2 matching over 16 bases. The germline V gene has CDR1 MNHNS and CDR2 SASEGT. Trimming removed 4 bases from V and 0 bases from J; junction bases left unmatched: 3. This CDR3 contains 18 residues. CDR3 sequence: CASSAGTSGRVAKNIQYF. The CDR3 DNA follows: TGTGCCAGCAGTGCAGGGACTAGCGGGAGGGTAGCCAAAAACATTCAGTACTTC.

This clone was recorded a few times. The V gene is TRBV6-1, the J gene TRBJ2-7, with 10 bases matching TRBD1. Trimming at V came to 4 bases and at J to 4 bases, leaving 4 bases not matched to a gene. The CDR3 totals 14 residues. Germline CDR1 MNHNS, CDR2 SASEGT. CDR3 loop: CASSAWDRGYEQYF. In nucleotides, the CDR3 is TGTGCCAGCAGTGCTTGGGACAGGGGTTACGAGCAGTACTTC.